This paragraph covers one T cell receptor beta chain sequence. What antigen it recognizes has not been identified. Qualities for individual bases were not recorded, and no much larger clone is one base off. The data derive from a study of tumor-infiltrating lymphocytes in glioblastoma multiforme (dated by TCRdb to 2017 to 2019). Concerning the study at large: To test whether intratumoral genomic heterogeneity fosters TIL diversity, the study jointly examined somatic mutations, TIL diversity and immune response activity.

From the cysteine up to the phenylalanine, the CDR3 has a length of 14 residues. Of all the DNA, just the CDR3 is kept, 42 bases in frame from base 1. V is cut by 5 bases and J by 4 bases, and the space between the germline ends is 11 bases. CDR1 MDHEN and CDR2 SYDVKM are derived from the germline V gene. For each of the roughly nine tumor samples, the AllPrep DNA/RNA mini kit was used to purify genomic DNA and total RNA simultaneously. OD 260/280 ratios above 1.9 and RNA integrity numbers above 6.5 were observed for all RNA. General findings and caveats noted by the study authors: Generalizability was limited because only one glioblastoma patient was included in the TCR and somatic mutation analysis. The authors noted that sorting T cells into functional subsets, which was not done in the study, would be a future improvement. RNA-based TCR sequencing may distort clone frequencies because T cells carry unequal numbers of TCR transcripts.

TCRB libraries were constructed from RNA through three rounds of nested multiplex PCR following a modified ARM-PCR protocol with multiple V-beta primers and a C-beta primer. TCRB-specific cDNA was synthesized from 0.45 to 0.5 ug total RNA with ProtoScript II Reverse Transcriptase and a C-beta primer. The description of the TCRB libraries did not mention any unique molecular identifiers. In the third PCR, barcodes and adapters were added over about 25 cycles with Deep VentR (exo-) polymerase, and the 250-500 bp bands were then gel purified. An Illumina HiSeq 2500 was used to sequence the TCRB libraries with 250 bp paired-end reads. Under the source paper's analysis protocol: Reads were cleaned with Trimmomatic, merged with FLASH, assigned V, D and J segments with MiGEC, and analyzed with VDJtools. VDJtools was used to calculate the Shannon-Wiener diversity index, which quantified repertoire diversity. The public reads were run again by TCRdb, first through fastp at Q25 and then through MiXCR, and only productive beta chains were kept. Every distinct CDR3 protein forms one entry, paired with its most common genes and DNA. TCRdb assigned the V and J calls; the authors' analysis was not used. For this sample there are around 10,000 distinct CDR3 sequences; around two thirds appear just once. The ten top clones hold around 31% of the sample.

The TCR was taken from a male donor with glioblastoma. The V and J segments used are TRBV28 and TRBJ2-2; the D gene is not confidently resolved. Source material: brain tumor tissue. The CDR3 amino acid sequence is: CASSRPRGTGELFF. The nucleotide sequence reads TGTGCCAGCAGTCGTCCTCGAGGCACCGGGGAGCTGTTTTTT.